The next 15 T cell receptor beta chains were all read from a single sample in a study of blood T cells in healthy people across ages. For the second PCR, which ran for about 6 to 11 cycles, a sample-barcoded 5' primer and a J-beta primer mix were used. From the 5' RACE reads, TCRdb called clonotypes with MiXCR, one entry per CDR3 protein. The sample holds around 800,000 distinct CDR3 sequences, 20% to 30% seen once. The same data also contributed to another study, on T cells of mothers and their children.

What was sequenced was blood. The source of these receptors is a boy aged 10-17 years in good health.

A few counts support this clonotype. One junction end disagrees with the germline gene, perhaps due to a read error. The chain uses TRBV11-2 and TRBJ2-2, with D perhaps given as TRBD1 or TRBD2 (6 bases each). The CDR3 extends over 14 amino acids. In germline, CDR1 is SGHAT, CDR2 FQNNGV. CDR3 sequence (DNA): TGTGCCAGCAGCCTACGGGGGCTCACCGGGGAGCTGTTCTTT. As protein: CASSLRGLTGELFF.

J is TRBJ2-1 and V is TRBV7-2; D gene ambiguous. The J call may be mistaken, given a closer DNA end match to TRBJ2-7. The germline gives CDR1 SGHTA, CDR2 FQGNSA. The CDR3 is 15 amino acids. DNA of the CDR3: TGTGCCAGCAGCTTACCTATGGGCAGCTCCTACGAGCAGTACTTC. Translated, it gives CASSLPMGSSYEQYF.

This clonotype was recorded at least ten times. This rearrangement joins TRBV6-1 to TRBJ2-6; unclear D gene. Trimming took off 1 base at V and 1 base at J, with 2 bases between the two ends. Germline values: CDR1 MNHNS, CDR2 SASEGT. The CDR3 consists of 14 residues. The DNA for the CDR3 is TGTGCCAGCAGTGAAGGGTCTGGGGCCAACGTCCTGACTTTC. Amino acid sequence: CASSEGSGANVLTF.

This clonotype has just a few counts. This could be a read error, since a much larger clone is one nucleotide away. DNA for the CDR3: TGCGCCAGCAGCTCGGCGGATCACACCGGGGAGCTGTTTTTT. Translation gives CASSSADHTGELFF. This sequence joins TRBV5-1 and TRBJ2-2; D not certain. This CDR3 contains 14 residues. Trimming removed 3 bases at V and 3 bases at J, with 9 bases between. Germline V CDR1 and CDR2: SGHRS, YFSETQ.

The gene calls are TRBV29-1 and TRBJ2-1; no clear D. Germline V gives CDR1 SQVTM, CDR2 ANQGSEA. Trimming pared 4 bases from V and 4 bases from J, leaving 14 bases between. This CDR3 is built from 14 residues. CDR3: CSVVVQERYNEQFF. The CDR3 DNA is TGCAGCGTTGTAGTTCAGGAGAGATACAATGAGCAGTTCTTC.

The chain has TRBV7-2 and TRBJ2-5; possible D gene TRBD2, 6 bases. The J call is uncertain, as TRBJ2-7 better fits the DNA end. The CDR3 covers 15 residues. From germline, CDR1 is SGHTA and CDR2 FQGNSA. The DNA for the CDR3 is TGTGCCAGCAGCCGTCGCGGGGCGGTTCCCTACGAGCAGTACTTC. This sequence encodes CASSRRGAVPYEQYF.

The DNA for the CDR3 is TGCGCCAGCAGCCATCAGCCTACGGGACAGGGCTACGAGCAGTACTTC. Protein product: CASSHQPTGQGYEQYF. The chain recombines TRBV4-1 with TRBJ2-7; 9 bases map to TRBD1. J lost 3 bases, V lost 3 bases, and 9 bases had no gene match. Germline V lookup: CDR1 MGHRA, CDR2 YSYEKL. The CDR3 has 16 residues.

The chain uses TRBV10-2 and TRBJ1-6, with D possibly TRBD1 on 5 matching bases. The CDR3 length is 15 residues. Deletions cut 5 bases from V and 7 bases from J, with 15 bases between. Per germline, CDR1 WSHSY and CDR2 SAAADI. This chain's CDR3 is CASSNWGYENSPLHF. DNA for the CDR3: TGCGCCAGCAGTAACTGGGGGTATGAGAATTCACCCCTCCACTTT.

The V gene is TRBV30, the J gene TRBJ2-5; D perhaps matches TRBD2 (7 bases). With 1 base removed from V and 7 bases from J, the gap between germline ends came to 13 bases. Germline V CDR1 and CDR2: GTSNPN, SVGIG (reference sequence). This CDR3 region has 13 residues. The CDR3 DNA is TGTGCCTGGAGTGGGCCGGGGGGCGGGACCCAGTACTTC. Translated: CAWSGPGGGTQYF.

This chain uses TRBV4-2 with TRBJ2-1; tentatively, D is TRBD2 (6 bases). The J call is uncertain, as TRBJ2-5 better fits the DNA end. CDR1 is LGHNA, CDR2 YNFKEQ, per germline. This CDR3 contains 14 residues. The CDR3 sequence is CASSQGRRDETQYF. The CDR3 nucleotides are TGTGCCAGCAGCCAAGGACGGCGGGACGAGACCCAGTACTTC.

This clonotype has just a few counts. This chain connects TRBV7-9 to TRBJ2-1; 13 bases agree with TRBD2. The V gene end was trimmed by 1 base and the J gene end by 4 bases; junction bases not matched to a gene: 10. The CDR3 is made up of 19 amino acids. Germline CDR1 reads SEHNR; CDR2 reads FQNEAQ (reference sequence). The CDR3 reads CASSLGAPTSGGSYNEQFF. The CDR3 DNA sequence: TGTGCCAGCAGCTTAGGGGCCCCGACTAGCGGGGGGTCTTACAATGAGCAGTTCTTC.

The V and J genes are TRBV11-2 and TRBJ2-3; 8 bases agree with TRBD2. V gave up 1 base and J gave up 7 bases; unmatched junction bases: 7. Germline V gene lookup returns CDR1 SGHAT and CDR2 FQNNGV. The CDR3 loop spans 15 amino acids. CDR3 in DNA: TGTGCCAGCAGCTTAGCGGGCGCGGGGGGTTATACGCAGTATTTT. Translating gives CASSLAGAGGYTQYF.

This chain joins TRBV2 and TRBJ1-1; D unclear. This CDR3 is built from 13 residues. Germline lookup yields CDR1 SNHLY and CDR2 FYNNEI. Trimming took 10 bases from V and 1 from J, leaving 13 bases between them. The CDR3, as DNA: TGTGCCACCGGGCGGGTGACGAACACTGAAGCTTTCTTT. Residues: CATGRVTNTEAFF.

The CDR3 region is CASSLESTGGFHEQFF. The CDR3 DNA follows: TGTGCCAGCAGCTTAGAATCGACGGGGGGGTTCCATGAGCAGTTCTTC. The chain recombines TRBV7-2 with TRBJ2-7; 8 bases are a match to TRBD2. The J call is uncertain, as TRBJ2-1 better fits the DNA end. Germline V gives CDR1 SGHTA, CDR2 FQGNSA. The CDR3 has 16 amino acids.

The V gene is TRBV29-1, the J gene TRBJ1-5; D remains ambiguous. CDR1 and CDR2 (germline): SQVTM, ANQGSEA. The CDR3 has 14 amino acids. V lost 0 bases, J lost 3 bases, and 9 bases lay in between. The CDR3 here is CSVEDTGLNQPQHF. The DNA for the CDR3 is TGCAGCGTTGAAGATACCGGACTCAATCAGCCCCAGCATTTT.